Only a few counts were recorded for the clone carrying this T cell receptor (beta chain). Its target is not known. CDR1 is SGHTA and CDR2 is FQGTGA in the germline V gene. Trimming stripped 2 bases from V and 5 bases from J, with 16 bases between. This CDR3 is built from 15 residues. The data were taken from a study of Graves' ophthalmopathy and Graves' hyperthyroidism. Amplification of TCR beta CDR3 regions used RNA transcripts. HTBI-primed first-round RT-PCR preceded second-round multiplex PCR. Each CDR3 protein is one row after TCRdb ran MiXCR on the multiplex PCR reads. The sample records around 670,000 distinct CDR3 sequences, 40% being singletons. Study results and limitations: Ophthalmopathy could be told apart from stable hyperthyroidism by a 13-signature model (approximately 91% sensitivity, about 80% specificity).

The rearrangement links TRBV7-3 to TRBJ2-7, with D possibly TRBD1 on 6 matching bases. This TCR derives from an adult man with Graves' ophthalmopathy. Sequences were obtained from peripheral blood. CDR3 sequence (DNA): TGTGCCAGCAGCTTAGCTCGACAGGCTATCAACGAGCAGTACTTC. Translation gives CASSLARQAINEQYF. The entire variable domain, with the rest obtained from reference TRBV7-3 and TRBJ2-7, is as follows: GAGVSQTPSNKVTEKGKYVELRCDPISGHTALYWYRQSLGQGPEFLIYFQGTGAADDSGLPNDRFFAVRPEGSVSTLKIQRTERGDSAVYLCASSLARQAINEQYFGPGTRLTVT.